A single sample is the source of the 20 T cell receptor beta chains below, sequenced in a study of vaccination effects on CD4 cells after COVID-19. Clones were read by immunoSEQ multiplex PCR, and TCRdb kept only the in-frame ones, dropping some. In the table there are 70,000 to 75,000 clones, approximately 79% of which are singletons. No antigen has been assigned to these receptors. Sequencing followed a ViraFEST assay step that expanded antigen-specific CD4+ T cells with viral peptide pools. At the end of 10 days of culture, CD4+ T cells were isolated. Nucleocapsid antibody tests were negative, and the vaccine recipients had no prior SARS-CoV-2 infection. The sequenced sample was CD4+ T cells from PBMCs cultured with HCoV-OC43 spike peptides, obtained before COVID-19 vaccination. The sample's subset: HCoV-OC43 spike overlapping peptide pool stimulation. Every receptor here comes from a human donor who received a COVID-19 vaccine.

This chain connects TRBV2 to TRBJ2-1; tentatively, D is TRBD1 (6 bases). V dropped 6 bases and J dropped 8 bases, with 11 bases sitting between them. Germline CDR1 is SNHLY and CDR2 is FYNNEI. The CDR3 loop spans 12 amino acids. The CDR3 reads CASSAGVHEQFF. For the CDR3, the DNA is TGTGCCAGCAGCGCAGGGGTCCATGAGCAGTTCTTC.

The chain has TRBV5-1 and TRBJ1-1; D gene ambiguous. The CDR3 is 14 amino acids. Trimming left V 1 base short and J 0 bases short, with 7 bases between. CDR1 is SGHRS, CDR2 YFSETQ, per germline. Written as DNA, the CDR3 is TGCGCCAGCAGCTTGTTACGCATGAACACTGAAGCTTTCTTT. This translates into CASSLLRMNTEAFF. Supplemented by reference TRBV5-1 and TRBJ1-1, the full variable domain reads KAGVTQTPRYLIKTRGQQVTLSCSPISGHRSVSWYQQTPGQGLQFLFEYFSETQRNKGNFPGRFSGRQFSNSRSEMNVSTLELGDSALYLCASSLLRMNTEAFFGQGTRLTVV.

The gene calls are TRBV10-2 and TRBJ1-1; D ambiguous. Per the germline V gene, CDR1 is WSHSY and CDR2 is SAAADI. V shed 8 bases and J shed 0 bases, with 10 bases lying between them. The CDR3 is made up of 13 amino acids. Written as DNA, the CDR3 is TGCGCCAGCTTCTTCGGCTTGAACACTGAAGCTTTCTTT. This gives the protein CASFFGLNTEAFF.

This chain connects TRBV19 to TRBJ1-5; TRBD1 might be the D (5 bases). Trimming cost V 5 bases and J 11 bases, with 13 bases left between them. From germline, CDR1 is LNHDA and CDR2 SQIVND (reference sequence). CDR3 length: 12 residues. CDR3 in amino acids: CASSQGPRTQHF. The CDR3 nucleotides read TGTGCCAGTAGTCAGGGCCCCAGGACCCAGCATTTT.

The chain joins TRBV10-2 to TRBJ2-5, with D possibly TRBD2 on 6 matching bases. The V end was cut by 3 bases, the J end by 2 bases, with 13 bases between. Germline loops: CDR1 WSHSY, CDR2 SAAADI. The CDR3 length is 15 residues. The CDR3 bases are TGCGCCAGCAGTGAATCTCCTAGCGCACAAGAGACCCAGTACTTC. Amino acid sequence: CASSESPSAQETQYF.

The chain is built from TRBV12-5 and TRBJ1-2; TRBD1 aligns across 8 bases. V was pared by 2 bases and J by 7 bases, with 12 bases of the junction left unmatched. CDR1 and CDR2 (germline): LGHNT, FRNRAP. The CDR3 is 16 residues long. The DNA for the CDR3 is TGTGCTAGTGGTTTGCGGACAGGGCCTAATTTCCCTGGCTACACCTTC. Translation: CASGLRTGPNFPGYTF.

The chain combines TRBV28 with TRBJ2-7; TRBD1 matches at 8 bases. V lost 6 bases, J lost 0 bases, and 7 bases stayed unmatched. Germline CDR1 and CDR2: MDHEN and SYDVKM. The CDR3 is 15 amino acids. CDR3 amino acids: CASRSTGTGSYEQYV. CDR3 bases: TGTGCCAGCAGGTCAACCGGGACAGGCTCCTACGAGCAGTACGTC.

This clone turned up a few times. The rearrangement uses TRBV7-2 and TRBJ1-6, with TRBD1 matching over 8 bases. Unmatched junction bases numbered 9, after V lost 5 bases and J lost 6 bases. This CDR3 comprises 16 residues. Germline CDR1 SGHTA, CDR2 FQGNSA. The CDR3 DNA reads as TGTGCCAGCAGCCTTGACCGGACAGGGCGTAATTCACCCCTCCACTTT. Protein: CASSLDRTGRNSPLHF.

The gene calls are TRBV5-1 and TRBJ1-2; tentatively, D is TRBD1 (6 bases). This CDR3 has 14 amino acids. V was shortened by 4 bases and J by 4 bases, with 14 bases between the two germline ends. Germline V gene lookup returns CDR1 SGHRS and CDR2 YFSETQ. The chain's CDR3 is CASSLGQSSYGYTF. As DNA, the CDR3 is TGCGCCAGCAGCCTCGGACAGAGCTCCTATGGCTACACCTTC.

The CDR3 sequence: CASSPLLLAGGNTGELFF. The CDR3 DNA reads TGTGCCAGCAGTCCCCTGCTTCTAGCGGGGGGGAACACCGGGGAGCTGTTTTTT. The rearrangement links TRBV27 to TRBJ2-2, with TRBD2 matching over 11 bases. The CDR3 runs to 18 residues. V shed 5 bases and J 1 base; nucleotides not matched to a gene: 9. The germline V gene encodes CDR1 MNHEY and CDR2 SMNVEV (reference sequence).

J is TRBJ1-2 and V is TRBV11-2, with D possibly matching TRBD1 (6 bases). There are 14 residues in the CDR3. V lost 0 bases, J lost 8 bases, and 13 bases lay in between. The V gene's germline CDR1 is SGHAT and CDR2 FQNNGV. CDR3 amino acids: CASSLDSQGKGYTF. The CDR3 DNA reads as TGTGCCAGCAGCTTAGATAGCCAGGGGAAGGGCTACACCTTC.

A word on this clone: The junction shows a germline mismatch at one end, possibly a read error. The V gene is TRBV6-5, the J gene TRBJ2-3; no definite D call. Germline V lookup: CDR1 MNHEY, CDR2 SVGAGI. CDR3 length: 16 amino acids. CDR3 protein: CASSYSSRFERPEYVF. The CDR3 region has the DNA TGTGCCAGCAGTTACTCGAGTAGATTCGAGAGACCCGAATATGTTTTT.

J is TRBJ1-4 and V is TRBV18; D perhaps matches TRBD1 (5 bases). Looked up from germline, CDR1 is KGHSH and CDR2 is LQKENI. The CDR3 has 14 residues. V was trimmed by 6 bases and J by 8 bases, leaving 16 bases between them. The CDR3 here is CASSPGARGEKLFF. CDR3 DNA: TGTGCCAGCTCTCCCGGGGCCCGTGGGGAAAAACTGTTTTTT.

The chain recombines TRBV19 with TRBJ2-1; D remains ambiguous. Germline CDR1 and CDR2: LNHDA and SQIVND (reference sequence). Trimming stripped 1 base from V and 0 bases from J, with 7 bases between. The CDR3 covers 15 residues. This CDR3 is CASSIVANSYNEQFF. CDR3 nucleotide sequence: TGTGCCAGTAGTATAGTGGCGAACTCCTACAATGAGCAGTTCTTC.

This chain joins TRBV3-1 (or the pseudogene TRBV3-2) and TRBJ1-5; D is ambiguous. This CDR3 has 14 residues. CDR1 is LGHDT, CDR2 YNNKEL, per germline (reference sequence). The V end was cut by 2 bases, the J end by 7 bases, with 12 bases between. The CDR3 DNA follows: TGTGCCAGCAGCCAATCGACGGCGTCCCAGCCCCAGCATTTT. It is translated as CASSQSTASQPQHF.

The chain has TRBV6-1 and TRBJ2-7, with D uncertain. This CDR3 is 12 amino acids long. V was cut by 3 bases and J by 3 bases, with 6 bases left in between. The germline gives CDR1 MNHNS, CDR2 SASEGT. CDR3 DNA: TGTGCCAGCAGTGAGCAGTTCTACGAGCAGTACGTC. Translation gives CASSEQFYEQYV.

The V gene is TRBV4-3, the J gene TRBJ2-6; D is unresolved. Germline-derived CDR1 and CDR2 are LGHNA and YSLEER. The CDR3 has 17 residues. V was trimmed by 0 bases and J by 2 bases, leaving 11 bases between them. The CDR3 DNA reads as TGCGCCAGCAGCCAAGATACCAGTGTAGCTGGGGCCAACGTCCTGACTTTC. Translating it yields CASSQDTSVAGANVLTF.

The chain is built from TRBV5-1 and TRBJ2-1, with D unresolved. The germline gives CDR1 SGHRS, CDR2 YFSETQ. Trimming shortened V by 2 bases and J by 6 bases, and 9 bases separated the two germline ends. The CDR3 runs 13 residues. DNA of the CDR3: TGCGCCAGCAGCTTCTGGGGATCCAATGAGCAGTTCTTC. Protein sequence: CASSFWGSNEQFF.

V is TRBV18 and J is TRBJ2-3; 9 bases fit TRBD2. CDR3 length: 16 residues. J lost 4 bases, V lost 3 bases, and 8 bases had no gene match. CDR1 and CDR2 from the germline V gene are KGHSH and LQKENI. The CDR3 spells CASSPLAGVGADTQYF. The CDR3 region has the DNA TGTGCCAGCTCACCCTTAGCGGGGGTTGGGGCAGATACGCAGTATTTT.

The chain is built from TRBV11-3 and TRBJ2-7; 9 nucleotides match TRBD1. Unmatched junction bases numbered 12, after V lost 5 bases and J lost 7 bases. The CDR3 extends over 15 amino acids. Per the germline V gene, CDR1 is SGHNT and CDR2 is YENEEA. The DNA of the CDR3 is TGTGCCAGCAGCGTTAGGACAGGGGCCGAGGGGGAGCAGTACGTC. Translation gives CASSVRTGAEGEQYV.